Below, 2 T cell receptor beta chains from the same sample are listed, as sequenced in a study of blood T cell repertoires in COVID-19. TCRdb keeps only in-frame clones here, not all; method: immunoSEQ multiplex PCR. The sample yields about 200,000 clones, roughly 84% seen once. The sequenced sample was PBMCs or T cells enriched from blood (not recorded which). These receptors were obtained from a woman aged 25 to 45 who had been exposed to COVID-19.

This clone appeared a single time. The chain couples TRBV6-2 or TRBV6-3 to TRBJ2-7; 11 bases align to TRBD1. The CDR3 has 16 residues. With 0 bases clipped from V and 4 bases from J, the junction kept 5 bases outside the gene matches. Germline CDR1 MNHEY, CDR2 SVGEGT. CDR3 coding DNA: TGTGCCAGCAGTTACTCGAGGGGACAGGGGGAATACGAGCAGTACTTC. Protein: CASSYSRGQGEYEQYF.

This chain uses TRBV2 with TRBJ2-1; D call uncertain. Germline values: CDR1 SNHLY, CDR2 FYNNEI. Trimming pared 10 bases from V and 5 bases from J, leaving 9 bases between. The CDR3 length is 11 residues. The CDR3 loop reads CATTANNEQFF. CDR3 DNA: TGTGCCACTACCGCTAACAATGAGCAGTTCTTC.